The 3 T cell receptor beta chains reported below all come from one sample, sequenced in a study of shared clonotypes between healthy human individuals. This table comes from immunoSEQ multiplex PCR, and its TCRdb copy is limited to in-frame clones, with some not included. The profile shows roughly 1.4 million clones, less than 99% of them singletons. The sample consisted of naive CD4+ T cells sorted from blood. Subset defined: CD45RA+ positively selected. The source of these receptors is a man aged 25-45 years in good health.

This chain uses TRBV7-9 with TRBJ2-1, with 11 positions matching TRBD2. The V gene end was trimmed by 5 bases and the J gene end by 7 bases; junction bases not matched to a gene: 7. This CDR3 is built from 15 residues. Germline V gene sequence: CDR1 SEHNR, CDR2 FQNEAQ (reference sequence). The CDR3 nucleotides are TGTGCCAGCAGCCCGACTAGCGGGACAAGGAATGAGCAGTTCTTC. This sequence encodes CASSPTSGTRNEQFF. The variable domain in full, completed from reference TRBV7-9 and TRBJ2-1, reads DTGVSQNPRHKITKRGQNVTFRCDPISEHNRLYWYRQTLGQGPEFLTYFQNEAQLEKSRLLSDRFSAERPKGSFSTLEIQRTEQGDSAMYLCASSPTSGTRNEQFFGPGTRLTVL.

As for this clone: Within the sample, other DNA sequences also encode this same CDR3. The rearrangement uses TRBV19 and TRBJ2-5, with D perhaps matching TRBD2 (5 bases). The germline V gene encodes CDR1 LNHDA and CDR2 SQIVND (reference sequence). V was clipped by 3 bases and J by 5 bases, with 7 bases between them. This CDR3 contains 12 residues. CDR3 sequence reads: CASSIPGETQYF. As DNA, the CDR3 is TGTGCCAGTAGTATCCCGGGGGAGACCCAGTACTTC.

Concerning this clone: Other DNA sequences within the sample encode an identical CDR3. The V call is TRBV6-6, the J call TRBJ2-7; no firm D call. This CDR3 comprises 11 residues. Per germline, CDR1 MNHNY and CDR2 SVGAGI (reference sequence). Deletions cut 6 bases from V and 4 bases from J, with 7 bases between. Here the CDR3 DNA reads TGTGCCAGCAGCCCCAAGTACGAGCAGTACTTC. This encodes CASSPKYEQYF.